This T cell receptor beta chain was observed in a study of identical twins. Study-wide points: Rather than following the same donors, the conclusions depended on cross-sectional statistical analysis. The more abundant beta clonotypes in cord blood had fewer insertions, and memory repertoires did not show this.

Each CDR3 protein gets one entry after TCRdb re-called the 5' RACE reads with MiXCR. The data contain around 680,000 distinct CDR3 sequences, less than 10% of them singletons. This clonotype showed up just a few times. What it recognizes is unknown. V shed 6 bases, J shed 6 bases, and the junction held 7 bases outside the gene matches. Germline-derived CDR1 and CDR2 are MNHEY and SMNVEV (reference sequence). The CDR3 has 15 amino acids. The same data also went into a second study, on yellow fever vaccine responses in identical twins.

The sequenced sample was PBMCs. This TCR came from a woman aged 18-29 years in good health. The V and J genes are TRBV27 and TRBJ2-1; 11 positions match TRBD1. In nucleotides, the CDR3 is TGTGCCAGCAGCCCCCGGGACAGGGGGTTCAATGAGCAGTTCTTC. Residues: CASSPRDRGFNEQFF.